This TCR beta chain emerged from a study of blood T cell repertoires in COVID-19. From germline, CDR1 is SGHDT and CDR2 YYEEEE. The CDR3 is made up of 12 amino acids. V gave up 4 bases and J gave up 5 bases; unmatched junction bases: 2. Sequencing was performed with immunoSEQ multiplex PCR; in TCRdb, only in-frame clones are kept and a portion is missing. This table has around 160,000 clones, 80% to 90% appearing once. This sequence originates from a woman aged 60-70 years with COVID-19, enrolled during active disease. The sequenced sample was peripheral blood. The chain joins TRBV5-6 to TRBJ1-1, with TRBD1 matching over 7 bases. CDR3 bases: TGTGCCAGCAGCGGCAGGGGGACTGAAGCTTTCTTT. This encodes CASSGRGTEAFF.